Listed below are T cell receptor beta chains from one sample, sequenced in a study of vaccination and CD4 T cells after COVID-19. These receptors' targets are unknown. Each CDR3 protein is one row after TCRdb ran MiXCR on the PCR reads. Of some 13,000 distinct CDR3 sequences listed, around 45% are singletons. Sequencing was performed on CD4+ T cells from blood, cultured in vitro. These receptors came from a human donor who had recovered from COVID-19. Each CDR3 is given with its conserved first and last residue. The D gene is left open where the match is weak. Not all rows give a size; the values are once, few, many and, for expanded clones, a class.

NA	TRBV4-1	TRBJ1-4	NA	CASSQAGLNEKLFF	TGCGCCAGCAGCCAGGCGGGTCTTAATGAAAAACTGTTTTTT
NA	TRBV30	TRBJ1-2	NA	CAWSHIRGGYTYGYTF	TGTGCCTGGAGTCACATTCGAGGGGGTTATACCTATGGCTACACCTTC
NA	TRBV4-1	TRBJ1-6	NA	CASSQDPQGSSSYNSPLHF	TGCGCCAGCAGCCAAGATCCCCAGGGCTCGAGCTCCTATAATTCACCCCTCCACTTT
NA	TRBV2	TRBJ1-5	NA	CASSEQLSDQPQHF	TGTGCCAGCAGTGAACAGCTTAGCGATCAGCCCCAGCATTTT
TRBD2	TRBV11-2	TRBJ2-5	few	CASSLQGLAGDETQYF	TGTGCCAGCAGCCTACAGGGACTAGCGGGGGACGAGACCCAGTACTTC
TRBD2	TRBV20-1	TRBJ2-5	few	CSARPGGLAGGETQYF	TGCAGTGCTAGACCTGGGGGACTAGCGGGAGGGGAGACCCAGTACTTC
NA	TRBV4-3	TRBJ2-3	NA	CASSQDGLVDTQYF	TGCGCCAGCAGCCAAGACGGGTTGGTCGATACGCAGTATTTT
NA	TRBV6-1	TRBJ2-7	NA	CASSRQGSKGSYEQYF	TGTGCCAGCAGTCGTCAGGGGTCTAAAGGGTCCTACGAGCAGTACTTC
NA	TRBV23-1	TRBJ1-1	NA	CASSLRVVDAFF	TGCGCCAGCAGTCTTCGCGTGGTTGATGCTTTCTTT
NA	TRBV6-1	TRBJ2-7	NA	CASRGQVGYEQYF	TGTGCCAGCAGGGGGCAGGTGGGCTACGAGCAGTACTTC
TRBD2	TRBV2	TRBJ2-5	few	CASSPTSGGKETQYF	TGTGCCAGCAGTCCGACTAGCGGGGGAAAAGAGACCCAGTACTTC
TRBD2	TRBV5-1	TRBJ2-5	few	CASSFGPLAQQETQYF	TGCGCCAGCAGCTTCGGGCCACTAGCGCAGCAAGAGACCCAGTACTTC
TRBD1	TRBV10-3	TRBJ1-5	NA	CAIRGQGSTPQHF	TGTGCCATCAGGGGACAGGGTAGTACTCCCCAGCATTTT
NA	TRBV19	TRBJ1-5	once	CASSILGTNQPQHF	TGTGCCAGTAGTATCCTGGGGACCAATCAGCCCCAGCATTTT
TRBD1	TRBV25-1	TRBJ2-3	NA	CASSGNRGPGDTQYF	TGTGCCAGCAGTGGTAACAGGGGACCAGGAGATACGCAGTATTTT